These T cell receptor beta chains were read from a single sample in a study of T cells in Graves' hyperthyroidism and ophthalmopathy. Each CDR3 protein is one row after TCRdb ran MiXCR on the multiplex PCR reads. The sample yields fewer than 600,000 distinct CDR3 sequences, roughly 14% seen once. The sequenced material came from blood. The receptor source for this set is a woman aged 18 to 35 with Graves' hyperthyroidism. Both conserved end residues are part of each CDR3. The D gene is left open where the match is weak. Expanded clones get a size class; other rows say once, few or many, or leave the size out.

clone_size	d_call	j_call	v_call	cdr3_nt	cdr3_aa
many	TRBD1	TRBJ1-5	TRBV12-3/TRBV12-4	TGTGCCAGCACTCTACAGGGGAGCAATCAGCCCCAGCATTTT	CASTLQGSNQPQHF
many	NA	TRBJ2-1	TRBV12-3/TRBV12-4	TGTGCCAGCAGTTTAGGGTTGCGAACTTCCTACAATGAGCAGTTCTTC	CASSLGLRTSYNEQFF
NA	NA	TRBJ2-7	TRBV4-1	TGCGCCAGCAGCCTCACGGACAGACACTACGAGCAGTACTTC	CASSLTDRHYEQYF
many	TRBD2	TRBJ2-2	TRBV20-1	TGCAGTGCTCTAGCGGGAGGGGGCACCGGGGAGCTGTTTTTT	CSALAGGGTGELFF
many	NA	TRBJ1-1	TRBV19	TGTGCCAGTAGTAGGACCCCGAACAGAGAGATAGCTGAAGCTTTCTTT	CASSRTPNREIAEAFF
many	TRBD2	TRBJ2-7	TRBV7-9	TGTGCCAGCAGCCTAATAGCGGGAGGCTACGAGCAGTACTTC	CASSLIAGGYEQYF
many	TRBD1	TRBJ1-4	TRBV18	TGTGCCAGCTCGCGACAGGGCGGTTCTGAAAAACTGTTTTTT	CASSRQGGSEKLFF
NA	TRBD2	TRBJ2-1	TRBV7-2	TGTGCCAGCAGCCCCCGGGTTAGCGGGAGTTGGAATGAGCAGTTCTTC	CASSPRVSGSWNEQFF
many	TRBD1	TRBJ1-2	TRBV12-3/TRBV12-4	TGTGCCAGCAGCCCGGGACAGGGGGCGGGTGGCTACACCTTC	CASSPGQGAGGYTF
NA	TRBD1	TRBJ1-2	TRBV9	TGTGCCAGCAGCGTAGGACCGGACAGGGGCTATGGCTACACCTTC	CASSVGPDRGYGYTF
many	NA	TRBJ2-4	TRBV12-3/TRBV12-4	TGTGCCAGCAGTCTTTCACGGGGCGGGTGGCAAAACATTCAGTACTTC	CASSLSRGGWQNIQYF
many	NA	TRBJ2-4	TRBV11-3	TGTGCCAGCAGCTTAGGGACCCTAGCCAAAAACATTCAGTACTTC	CASSLGTLAKNIQYF
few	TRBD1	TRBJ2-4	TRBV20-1	TGCAGTGCTAGAAGACTGGACAGGGCAGGTGGAAACATTCAGTACTTC	CSARRLDRAGGNIQYF